The TCR beta chain under discussion was sequenced for a study of blood T cell repertoires in COVID-19. The method was immunoSEQ multiplex PCR; TCRdb's version includes in-frame clones alone and lacks a portion of them. The table shows roughly 100,000 clones, with roughly 85% occurring only once. The trim removed 4 bases at V and 0 bases at J, leaving 5 bases unmatched. This CDR3 is 15 amino acids long. Germline values: CDR1 SGHAT, CDR2 FQDESV (reference sequence). Only one count was recorded for this clone. The specimen was peripheral blood. This receptor was obtained from a woman of 80 years or more with acute or convalescent COVID-19. V gene TRBV11-1 combines with J gene TRBJ2-5; 7 bases agree with TRBD1. The CDR3 coding sequence is TGTGCCAGCAGCTCCCAGGACAGGTACCAAGAGACCCAGTACTTC. As protein: CASSSQDRYQETQYF.